Sequencing of this T cell receptor (beta chain) was carried out in a study of identical twins listed by TCRdb under 2016. Regarding the research as a whole: The study deep-sequenced TCR alpha and beta repertoires from monozygotic twins, unrelated adults of various ages and cord blood to test whether fetal clonotypes persist. Replicate twin experiments were performed at different times using different library preparation protocols to rule out contamination.

Trimming costs V 0 bases and J 1 base, and their ends lie 13 bases apart. The CDR3 runs 16 residues from the cysteine to the phenylalanine. Only CDR3 DNA is held: 48 bases, read in frame from base 1. From the germline V gene, CDR1 is SGHRS and CDR2 is YFSETQ. The receptor library was made with 5' RACE. Sequencing used an Illumina HiSeq 2000. Template switching added a universal primer binding site, and the final cDNA carried a unique molecular identifier that allowed TCR cDNA molecules to be counted accurately. First-strand cDNA for TCR alpha and beta chains was synthesized from specific primers in the conserved constant-segment region. Each cDNA library was double barcoded, with a SMART-Mk sample barcode plus Illumina barcodes, to control for contamination. TruSeq adapter sequences and Illumina sample barcodes were added in two successive PCR steps. The Illumina HiSeq platform was used with custom primers to sequence TCR alpha and beta cDNA libraries. From the authors' description of their analysis: MiGEC processed the raw reads to extract unique molecular identifiers, while MiXCR was used to determine the CDR3 positions. Recombination models were inferred per individual with the repgenHMM and IGoR tools using an EM algorithm. The tcR package in R was used for shared clonotype analysis, with sharing normalized by the product of cloneset sizes. To study raw recombination free of thymic and clonal selection effects, out-of-frame nonproductive sequences were analyzed. The raw public reads went through TCRdb reprocessing: fastp at Q25, MiXCR clone calling, in-frame beta chains kept. Duplicate CDR3 protein sequences are folded into a single record with the most common DNA and genes. The V and J calls, along with clone size, are taken from TCRdb and not from the paper's own processing. For this sample there are under 400,000 distinct CDR3 sequences; approximately 10% appear just once. The leading ten clones occupy under 9.5% of the sample.

This clonotype has more than one count but fewer than ten. Its antigen remains undetermined. No much larger clonotype is one base removed from it; base qualities were not supplied. General study outcomes and caveats: Zero-insertion analyses could be partly confounded by invariant T cells such as MAIT and iNKT, although diverse VJ usage argued against such confounding for most clonotypes. Compared with coincidental sharing between unrelated individuals, an excess of low generation-probability sequences was observed among out-of-frame TCR alpha sequences shared between twins. Because the same donors could not be followed over many years, the conclusions depended on cross-sectional statistical analysis. A weaker excess of twin sharing was found in beta out-of-frame sequences because the signal-to-noise ratio was lowered by fewer shared sequences. Out-of-frame TCR alpha sharing in monozygotic twins was systematically underestimated by recombination models, whereas sharing between unrelated individuals was in agreement with the recombination models. Fewer insertions were carried by abundant cord blood beta clonotypes, a similar but weaker trend appeared in young adult naive repertoires, and no such trend appeared in memory repertoires.

Every donor in the study was a healthy Caucasian. Three unrelated non-twin adults were also sequenced: a male aged 18 to 30, a male aged 50 to 59 and a female aged 50 to 59. Miltenyi CD45RO+ enrichment and human naive T-cell isolation kits were used to isolate memory (CD45RO+) and naive T cells from PBMC. The receptor was isolated from a woman aged 45 to 65 in good health. Sequencing was carried out using naive T cells sorted from blood. Taken with the paper, the label for cell subset or site translates to: cells isolated with a human naive T-cell isolation kit. Here the chain combines TRBV5-1 and TRBJ2-5; matching of 5 bases hints at TRBD2 as the D gene. CDR3 region: CASSLDLGGGQETQYF. The DNA sequence is TGCGCCAGCAGCTTGGACCTGGGTGGAGGCCAAGAGACCCAGTACTTC.